The rows below give T cell receptor beta chains drawn from one sample of a study of shared T cell receptors in the human thymus. The method was immunoSEQ multiplex PCR; TCRdb's version includes in-frame clones alone and lacks a portion of them. The sample gives hundreds of thousands of clones, over 75% of which show up once; about 0.01% is in the top ten. These data were also filed under a second study, of human thymus T cells.

Sequenced input: thymocytes. Receptor source: a boy younger than two with a congenital heart defect. CDR3s include the opening cysteine and the closing phenylalanine or tryptophan. D genes are given only for firm matches. Clone size is shown for a subset of rows, as once, few, many or a class of expanded clone.

TRBD1,TRBJ2-7,TRBV5-5,NA,TGTGCCAGCAGCCCCCCCGGGACAGCCTCCTACGAGCAGTACTTC,CASSPPGTASYEQYF
NA,TRBJ2-2,TRBV28,NA,TGTGCCAGCAGTGTCCAGGGTCCCGGGGAGCTGTTTTTT,CASSVQGPGELFF
TRBD1,TRBJ1-3,TRBV28,NA,TGTGCCAGCAGTCCAGAGGGGGCCCGTAGAAACACCATATATTTT,CASSPEGARRNTIYF
NA,TRBJ1-4,TRBV6-1,once,TGTGCCAGCAGTGAAGGGACTTCCCTGAATGAAAAACTGTTTTTT,CASSEGTSLNEKLFF
TRBD1,TRBJ2-5,TRBV9,NA,TGTGCCAGCAGTCCCCGGGACAGGCCACAAGAGACCCAGTACTTC,CASSPRDRPQETQYF
TRBD2,TRBJ2-5,TRBV7-2,NA,TGTGCCAGCAGCTTACTACTAGCGGACATGGGAGAGACCCAGTACTTC,CASSLLLADMGETQYF
NA,TRBJ2-3,TRBV9,NA,TGTGCCAGCAGCGCCAGAGATACGCAGTATTTT,CASSARDTQYF
TRBD1,TRBJ1-2,TRBV2,NA,TGTGCCAGCAGGAAGGACAGGGGGTTTGGCTACACCTTC,CASRKDRGFGYTF
NA,TRBJ2-5,TRBV4-3,NA,TGCGCCAGCAGCCAAGATTACAGGGTCGAGACCCAGTACTTC,CASSQDYRVETQYF
NA,TRBJ2-5,TRBV20-1,NA,TGCAGTGCCAGGTTGGGAGAGACCCAGTACTTC,CSARLGETQYF
TRBD1,TRBJ2-7,TRBV28,few,TGTGCCAGCAGTGGCAGGGGGACAGGGTACTACGAGCAGTACTTC,CASSGRGTGYYEQYF
TRBD2,TRBJ2-1,TRBV27,NA,TGTGCCAGCAGTTTATTCCTAGCGGGAGATGAGCAGTTCTTC,CASSLFLAGDEQFF
TRBD2,TRBJ2-1,TRBV4-3,few,TGCGCCAGCAGCCAAGATCGAACTAGCGGGAGCAGGGAGCAGTTCTTC,CASSQDRTSGSREQFF
NA,TRBJ2-3,TRBV5-1,NA,TGCGCCAGCAGCTGCCGGGACACCCCCACAGATACGCAGTATTTT,CASSCRDTPTDTQYF
TRBD1,TRBJ1-2,TRBV4-3,NA,TGCGCCAGCAGCCAAGCTGACAGGGGGCGAGCCTATGGCTACACCTTC,CASSQADRGRAYGYTF
TRBD1,TRBJ2-2,TRBV10-3,NA,TGTGCCATCAGCCGAGACAGGGGGCCCACCGGGGAGCTGTTTTTT,CAISRDRGPTGELFF
NA,TRBJ1-2,TRBV5-1,once,TGCGCCAGCAGCCCCCGGGACAAGAACTATGGCTACACCTTC,CASSPRDKNYGYTF
NA,TRBJ2-3,TRBV7-9,NA,TGTGCCAGCACCAAGGGGGGGCAGGTTCGCACAGATACGCAGTATTTT,CASTKGGQVRTDTQYF
NA,TRBJ2-1,TRBV7-9,few,TGTGCCAGCACCGGGGATATCCTAGACCTCTACAATGAGCAGTTCTTC,CASTGDILDLYNEQFF
TRBD2,TRBJ2-1,TRBV30,NA,TGTGCCTGGACTAGCGGGAGGGCCGGTGAGCAGTTCTTC,CAWTSGRAGEQFF
TRBD2,TRBJ2-3,TRBV30,NA,TGTGCCTGGAGTGCCCCACTAGCGGGAGACCTTGTGGTGGAAGATACGCAGTATTTT,CAWSAPLAGDLVVEDTQYF
TRBD1,TRBJ2-7,TRBV5-8,NA,TGTGCCAGCAGCTCAGGTCGGGACAGAGTAAACTACGAGCAGTACTTC,CASSSGRDRVNYEQYF
TRBD2,TRBJ2-5,TRBV10-3,NA,TGTGCCATCAGTGATACGGGAGGGCCTGTAGAGACCCAGTACTTC,CAISDTGGPVETQYF
TRBD1,TRBJ2-1,TRBV6-5,NA,TGTGCCAGCCAAAAGGGACAGGGGGACCATGAGCAGTTCTTC,CASQKGQGDHEQFF
TRBD1,TRBJ2-7,TRBV27,NA,TGTGCCAGCAGCCACCGACAGGGCGGGTACGAGCAGTACTTC,CASSHRQGGYEQYF
TRBD2,TRBJ2-5,TRBV4-3,NA,TGCGCCAGCAGCCTCCGAAGTCCCGGGACTAGCGGCGGGGGGACCCAAGAGACCCAGTACTTC,CASSLRSPGTSGGGTQETQYF
NA,TRBJ2-3,TRBV28,NA,TGTGCCAGCAGTCCGACTTCCCCGACGCCAGATACGCAGTATTTT,CASSPTSPTPDTQYF
NA,TRBJ2-5,TRBV6-1,NA,TGTGCCAGCAGGGGGCTCGGGACCCAGTACTTC,CASRGLGTQYF
NA,TRBJ1-1,TRBV2,NA,TGTGCCAGCAGTAATACCTATGAAGCTTTCTTT,CASSNTYEAFF
NA,TRBJ2-5,TRBV25-1,NA,TGTGCCAGCAGTGAGCCCCTCCCTAGCACTCAAGAGACCCAGTACTTC,CASSEPLPSTQETQYF
NA,TRBJ1-1,TRBV6-6,NA,TGTGCCAGCAGTTACTCTCTCACTGAAGCTTTCTTT,CASSYSLTEAFF
NA,TRBJ2-7,TRBV19,NA,TGTGCCAGTAGTCGGGTACCCGGAGCCTACGAGCAGTACTTC,CASSRVPGAYEQYF
TRBD2,TRBJ2-3,TRBV5-6,NA,TGTGCCAGCAGCTTGGAGGCGGGACTATTTAGCACAGATACGCAGTATTTT,CASSLEAGLFSTDTQYF
NA,TRBJ2-1,TRBV30,NA,TGTGCCTGGGGTCCTCCGACCCTTAATACGGGAAACAATGAGCAGTTCTTC,CAWGPPTLNTGNNEQFF
TRBD2,TRBJ2-1,TRBV29-1,once,TGCAGCGTCGCGACTAGCGCCCACCTCAATGAGCAGTTCTTC,CSVATSAHLNEQFF
NA,TRBJ2-7,TRBV11-2,NA,TGTGCCAGCAGCTTAGGGCCCCAAGAGGGAACGGTCTACGAGCAGTACTTC,CASSLGPQEGTVYEQYF
NA,TRBJ2-5,TRBV27,NA,TGTGCCACCTTAGGGGGGGCAGGTTTGGCCCAGTACTTC,CATLGGAGLAQYF